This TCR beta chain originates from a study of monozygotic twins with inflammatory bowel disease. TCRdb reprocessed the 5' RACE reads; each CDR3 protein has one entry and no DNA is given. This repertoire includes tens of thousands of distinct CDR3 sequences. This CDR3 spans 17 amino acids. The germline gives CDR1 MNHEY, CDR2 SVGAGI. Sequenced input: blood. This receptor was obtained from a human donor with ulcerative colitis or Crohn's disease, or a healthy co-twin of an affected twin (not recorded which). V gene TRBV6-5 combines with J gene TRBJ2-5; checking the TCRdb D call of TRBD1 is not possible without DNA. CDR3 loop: CASIHHGGRATVETQYF.